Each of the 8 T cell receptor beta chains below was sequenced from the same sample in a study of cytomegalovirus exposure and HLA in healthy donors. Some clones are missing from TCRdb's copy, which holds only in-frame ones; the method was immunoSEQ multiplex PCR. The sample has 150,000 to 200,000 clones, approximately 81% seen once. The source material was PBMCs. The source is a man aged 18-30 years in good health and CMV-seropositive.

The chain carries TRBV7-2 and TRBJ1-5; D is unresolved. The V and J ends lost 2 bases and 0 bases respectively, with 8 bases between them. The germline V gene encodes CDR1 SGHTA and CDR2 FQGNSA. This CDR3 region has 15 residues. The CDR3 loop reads CASSLPGDSNQPQHF. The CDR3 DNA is TGTGCCAGCAGCTTACCGGGAGATAGCAATCAGCCCCAGCATTTT.

Here the CDR3 reads CASSIQGAGEQYF. In DNA, the CDR3 is TGTGCCAGTAGTATACAGGGGGCCGGCGAGCAGTACTTC. The chain carries TRBV19 and TRBJ2-7, with 8 bases aligning to TRBD1. Losses at the gene ends were 2 bases for V and 6 bases for J; bases not matched to a gene: 3. This CDR3 is built from 13 residues. Germline CDR1 LNHDA, CDR2 SQIVND (reference sequence).

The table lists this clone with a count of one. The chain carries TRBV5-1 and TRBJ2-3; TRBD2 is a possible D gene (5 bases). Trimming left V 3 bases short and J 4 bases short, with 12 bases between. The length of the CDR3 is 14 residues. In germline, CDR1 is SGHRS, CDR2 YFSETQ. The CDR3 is CASSSVARADTQYF. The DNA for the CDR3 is TGCGCCAGCAGCTCGGTAGCGAGGGCAGATACGCAGTATTTT.

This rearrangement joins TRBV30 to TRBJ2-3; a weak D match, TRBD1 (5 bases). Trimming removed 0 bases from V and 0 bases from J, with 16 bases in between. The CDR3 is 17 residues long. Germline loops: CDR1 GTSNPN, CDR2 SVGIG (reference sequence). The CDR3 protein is CAWSVRWGKTSTDTQYF. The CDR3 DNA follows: TGTGCCTGGAGTGTAAGGTGGGGCAAAACTAGCACAGATACGCAGTATTTT.

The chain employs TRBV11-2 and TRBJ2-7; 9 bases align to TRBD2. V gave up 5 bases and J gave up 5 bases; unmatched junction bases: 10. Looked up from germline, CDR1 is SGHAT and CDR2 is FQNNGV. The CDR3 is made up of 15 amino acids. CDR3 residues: CASSRRGGGADEQYF. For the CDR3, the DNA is TGTGCCAGCAGCAGACGGGGCGGGGGGGCGGACGAGCAGTACTTC. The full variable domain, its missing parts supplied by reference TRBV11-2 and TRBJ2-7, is EAGVAQSPRYKIIEKRQSVAFWCNPISGHATLYWYQQILGQGPKLLIQFQNNGVVDDSQLPKDRFSAERLKGVDSTLKIQPAKLEDSAVYLCASSRRGGGADEQYFGPGTRLTVT.

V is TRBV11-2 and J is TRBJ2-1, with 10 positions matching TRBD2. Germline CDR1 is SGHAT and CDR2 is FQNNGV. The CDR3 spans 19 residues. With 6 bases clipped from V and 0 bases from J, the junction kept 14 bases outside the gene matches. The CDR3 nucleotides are TGTGCCAGCAGAATTATCCCTACGAGCGGGAGGGCCTCCTACAATGAGCAGTTCTTC. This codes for CASRIIPTSGRASYNEQFF.

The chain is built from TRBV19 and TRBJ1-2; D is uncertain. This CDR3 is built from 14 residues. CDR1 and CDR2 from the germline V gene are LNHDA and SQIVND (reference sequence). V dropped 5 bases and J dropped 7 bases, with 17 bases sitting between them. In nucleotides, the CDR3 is TGTGCCAGTAGTTTCTCGATCCCGTCGGGTGGCTACACCTTC. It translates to CASSFSIPSGGYTF. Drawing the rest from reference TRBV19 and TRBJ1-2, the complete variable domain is DGGITQSPKYLFRKEGQNVTLSCEQNLNHDAMYWYRQDPGQGLRLIYYSQIVNDFQKGDIAEGYSVSREKKESFPLTVTSAQKNPTAFYLCASSFSIPSGGYTFGSGTRLTVV.

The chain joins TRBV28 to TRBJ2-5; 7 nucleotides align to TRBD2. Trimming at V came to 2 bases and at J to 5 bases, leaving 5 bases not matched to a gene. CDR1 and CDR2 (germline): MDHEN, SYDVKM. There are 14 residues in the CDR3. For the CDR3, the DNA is TGTGCCAGCAGTTTAGGCGGGGGTAGTGAGACCCAGTACTTC. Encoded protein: CASSLGGGSETQYF. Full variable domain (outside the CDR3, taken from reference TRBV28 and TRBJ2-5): DVKVTQSSRYLVKRTGEKVFLECVQDMDHENMFWYRQDPGLGLRLIYFSYDVKMKEKGDIPEGYSVSREKKERFSLILESASTNQTSMYLCASSLGGGSETQYFGPGTRLLVL.